The next 25 T cell receptor beta chains were all read from a single sample in a study of liver allograft versus peripheral blood T cells. About the study: Transplanted livers and recipients' peripheral blood had their T cell receptor repertoires compared.

TCRdb processed the reads anew with MiXCR; each CDR3 protein has one entry. Among thousands of distinct CDR3 sequences listed, roughly 20% were seen once. The receptors come from a human patient who had a liver transplant. The T cells may partly be graft donor cells.

The chain joins TRBV19 to TRBJ1-5; 10 bases align to TRBD1. CDR1 is LNHDA, CDR2 SQIVND, per germline (reference sequence). With 4 bases clipped from V and 8 bases from J, the junction kept 11 bases outside the gene matches. The length of the CDR3 is 16 residues. CDR3 sequence reads: CASSTGDRGRREPQHF. The CDR3 DNA follows: TGTGCCAGTAGTACAGGGGACAGGGGACGCCGGGAGCCCCAGCATTTT.

This chain connects TRBV7-9 to TRBJ2-7, with D perhaps given as TRBD1 or TRBD2 (6 bases each). The CDR3 is 15 residues long. Germline V CDR1 and CDR2: SEHNR, FQNEAQ (reference sequence). V was clipped by 3 bases and J by 2 bases, with 14 bases between them. CDR3 amino acids: CASSFDGGKAYEQYF. The CDR3 DNA reads as TGTGCCAGCAGCTTTGACGGGGGCAAAGCCTACGAGCAGTACTTC.

At least ten counts were recorded for this clonotype. The V gene is TRBV5-6, the J gene TRBJ1-2, with TRBD1 matching 7 bases. Germline-derived CDR1 and CDR2 are SGHDT and YYEEEE. There are 14 residues in the CDR3. V dropped 5 bases and J dropped 4; count of bases not matched to a gene: 8. The CDR3 here is CASRVGGQSYGYTF. The CDR3 DNA reads as TGTGCCAGCAGGGTTGGGGGACAGAGCTATGGCTACACCTTC. Variable domain in full (rest from reference TRBV5-6 and TRBJ1-2): DAGVTQSPTHLIKTRGQQVTLRCSPKSGHDTVSWYQQALGQGPQFIFQYYEEEERQRGNFPDRFSGHQFPNYSSELNVNALLLGDSALYLCASRVGGQSYGYTFGSGTRLTVV.

Ten or more counts support this clonotype. The V gene is TRBV29-1, the J gene TRBJ2-1; D assignment may be TRBD1 or TRBD2 (6 bases each). This CDR3 contains 13 residues. Germline CDR1 reads SQVTM; CDR2 reads ANQGSEA. Trimming removed 4 bases from V and 9 bases from J, with 16 bases in between. The CDR3 DNA reads TGCAGCGTTGGGGCAGGGGAGGACGGTGAGCAGTTCTTC. It yields the protein CSVGAGEDGEQFF.

This clonotype has ten or more counts. The CDR3 nucleotides read TGTGCCAGCAGTCTGGGAGAAGGGTCCAACACTGAAGCTTTCTTT. Amino acids: CASSLGEGSNTEAFF. The gene calls are TRBV7-9 and TRBJ1-1; the D is unclear. V was shortened by 6 bases and J by 2 bases, with 16 bases between the two germline ends. Per germline, CDR1 SEHNR and CDR2 FQNEAQ (reference sequence). The CDR3 consists of 15 residues.

The rearrangement links TRBV7-2 to TRBJ2-7; TRBD1 is a possible D gene (5 bases). The germline V and J ends were trimmed by 4 bases and 2 bases, with 9 bases remaining between them. Germline V gene lookup returns CDR1 SGHTA and CDR2 FQGNSA. This CDR3 has 13 residues. The CDR3 region has the DNA TGTGCCAGCAGCTGGAGCAGGGCCTACGAGCAGTACTTC. It specifies CASSWSRAYEQYF.

The V and J genes are TRBV27 and TRBJ2-7; 12 bases map to TRBD1. CDR1 is MNHEY, CDR2 SMNVEV, per germline (reference sequence). J was trimmed by 5 bases and V by 5 bases; bases with no gene match: 7. This CDR3 has 15 amino acids. As DNA, the CDR3 is TGTGCCAGCAGTCCGGGGACAGGGGGCTTCGACGAGCAGTACTTC. Encoded protein: CASSPGTGGFDEQYF.

This clonotype is termed medium-sized. The rearrangement joins TRBV19 to TRBJ1-1; D is ambiguous. V was trimmed by 9 bases and J by 0 bases, leaving 11 bases between them. The CDR3 sequence is 13 residues long. The V gene's germline CDR1 is LNHDA and CDR2 SQIVND (reference sequence). The CDR3 DNA follows: TGTGCCAGCAGCCTAAGTATGAACACTGAAGCTTTCTTT. The encoded protein is CASSLSMNTEAFF.

By share, this clonotype counts as medium-sized. The gene calls are TRBV29-1 and TRBJ1-2; possible D gene TRBD1, 6 bases. The V end was cut by 6 bases, the J end by 4 bases, with 21 bases between. In germline, CDR1 is SQVTM, CDR2 ANQGSEA. This CDR3 comprises 15 residues. This chain's CDR3 is CSVPMTGYGGYGYTF. CDR3 sequence (DNA): TGCAGCGTACCGATGACAGGTTATGGGGGCTATGGCTACACCTTC.

This clonotype was recorded many times. V gene TRBV19 combines with J gene TRBJ1-6; the match to TRBD1 covers 8 bases. Germline CDR1 and CDR2: LNHDA and SQIVND (reference sequence). After removal of 6 bases from V and 8 bases from J, the junction contained 6 bases not matched to a gene. The CDR3 sequence is 14 residues long. The DNA of the CDR3 is TGTGCCAGTAGCCAGGACAGGGTTTATTCACCCCTCCACTTT. Residues: CASSQDRVYSPLHF.

As regards this clonotype: This may be a read error: a much more frequent sequence differs by one nucleotide. CDR3 protein: CASSWDRGGEDFF. The DNA of the CDR3 is TGTGCCAGCAGCTGGGACAGGGGTGGTGAAGATTTCTTT. The chain links TRBV5-6 to TRBJ1-1, with 10 bases identical to TRBD1. CDR3 size: 13 residues. The germline CDR1 and CDR2 sequences are SGHDT and YYEEEE. Full variable domain (missing parts from reference TRBV5-6 and TRBJ1-1): DAGVTQSPTHLIKTRGQQVTLRCSPKSGHDTVSWYQQALGQGPQFIFQYYEEEERQRGNFPDRFSGHQFPNYSSELNVNALLLGDSALYLCASSWDRGGEDFFGQGTRLTVV.

In this sample, this clonotype is medium-sized. V usage is TRBV6-2 or TRBV6-3 and J usage is TRBJ1-2; 7 bases are a match to TRBD1. The CDR3 is 18 amino acids. The trim removed 2 bases at V and 0 bases at J, leaving 12 bases unmatched. CDR1 and CDR2 from the germline V gene are MNHEY and SVGEGT. CDR3 bases: TGTGCCAGCAGTTACCCGCGGGACAGCTCAAAAGCTAACTATGGCTACACCTTC. Residues: CASSYPRDSSKANYGYTF.

This chain connects TRBV12-3 or TRBV12-4 to TRBJ2-6, with D tentatively TRBD2 (5 bases). CDR3 length equals 16 residues. Trimming removed 8 bases from V and 1 base from J, with 15 bases in between. As DNA, the CDR3 is TGTGCCAGCCAGAGGGTTTCGCTATCTGGGGCCAACGTCCTGACTTTC. It codes for CASQRVSLSGANVLTF.

In this sample, this clonotype turned up a few times. The V and J genes are TRBV27 and TRBJ2-1, with D unresolved. Trimming removed 2 bases from V and 0 bases from J, with 5 bases in between. The CDR3 loop spans 14 amino acids. Looked up from germline, CDR1 is MNHEY and CDR2 is SMNVEV (reference sequence). CDR3 residues: CASSLGFSYNEQFF. CDR3 DNA: TGTGCCAGCAGTTTAGGCTTCTCCTACAATGAGCAGTTCTTC.

This clonotype counts as medium-sized (0.01 to 0.1%). CDR3 nucleotides: TGTGCCAGCAGCTCCGTGGGGCTATATGGCTACACCTTC. It is translated as CASSSVGLYGYTF. This chain links TRBV13 with TRBJ1-2; tentatively, D is TRBD1 (5 bases). The germline V gene encodes CDR1 PRHDT and CDR2 FYEKMQ (reference sequence). Deletions cut 4 bases from V and 5 bases from J, with 11 bases between. CDR3 length: 13 amino acids. Full variable domain (remainder filled in from reference TRBV13 and TRBJ1-2): AAGVIQSPRHLIKEKRETATLKCYPIPRHDTVYWYQQGPGQDPQFLISFYEKMQSDKGSIPDRFSAQQFSDYHSELNMSSLELGDSALYFCASSSVGLYGYTFGSGTRLTVV.

This clonotype has more than one count but fewer than ten. The genes are TRBV27 and TRBJ2-1; a possible D gene is TRBD2 (6 bases). The CDR3 runs 14 residues. Trimming cost V 3 bases and J 7 bases, with 13 bases left between them. Germline CDR1 MNHEY, CDR2 SMNVEV (reference sequence). The CDR3: CASSLRGPLNEQFF. Written as DNA, the CDR3 is TGTGCCAGCAGTTTGCGGGGCCCTTTGAATGAGCAGTTCTTC.

The chain couples TRBV6-5 to TRBJ1-2, with D uncertain. Germline V CDR1 and CDR2: MNHEY, SVGAGI. V was pared by 6 bases and J by 6 bases, with 17 bases between. The length of the CDR3 is 14 residues. The CDR3 loop is CASSFPFRGDGYTF. The CDR3 bases are TGTGCCAGCAGCTTTCCTTTTCGGGGAGATGGCTACACCTTC.

Comments on this clonotype: A read error may be the cause here, since a much bigger clone is one base away. The CDR3 here is CAISDTIYGYTF. In DNA form, the CDR3 reads TGTGCCATCAGTGACACAATCTATGGCTACACCTTC. V and J are TRBV6-1 and TRBJ1-2; no reliable D call. The V gene's germline CDR1 is MNHNS and CDR2 SASEGT. The CDR3 is made up of 12 amino acids.

Notes on this clonotype: This may be a read error: a much more frequent sequence differs by one nucleotide. The chain uses TRBV27 and TRBJ1-6; TRBD1 might be the D (5 bases). Deletions cut 6 bases from V and 10 bases from J, with 13 bases between. Germline V gene sequence: CDR1 MNHEY, CDR2 SMNVEV (reference sequence). The CDR3 has 13 amino acids. The CDR3 coding sequence is TGTGCCAGCAGACGACCCCGGGACTCACCCCTCCACTTT. It is translated as CASRRPRDSPLHF.

This clonotype was recorded many times. The V call is TRBV6-5, the J call TRBJ1-6; TRBD1 is a possible D gene (6 bases). The CDR3 contains 16 residues. The V end lost 6 bases, the J end lost 0 bases, and 12 bases lay between the germline ends. Looked up from germline, CDR1 is MNHEY and CDR2 is SVGAGI. The CDR3 reads CASSPDRSSYNSPLHF. The CDR3, as DNA: TGTGCCAGCAGCCCTGACAGGAGCTCCTATAATTCACCCCTCCACTTT.

Of note for this clonotype: A much larger clonotype is one base distant, so this may be a read error. The chain joins TRBV6-2 or TRBV6-3 to TRBJ1-1; D uncertain. This CDR3 has 14 residues. CDR1 and CDR2 from the germline V gene are MNHEY and SVGEGT. The chain's CDR3 is CANSFLQQNTEAFF. For the CDR3, the DNA is TGTGCCAACAGTTTCCTTCAACAGAACACTGAAGCTTTCTTT.

The rearrangement joins TRBV6-5 to TRBJ1-1, with 8 bases lining up with TRBD1. This CDR3 contains 16 residues. After removal of 5 bases from V and 1 base from J, the junction contained 9 bases not matched to a gene. Germline loops: CDR1 MNHEY, CDR2 SVGAGI. CDR3 in DNA: TGTGCCAGCAGTCAAAACGGACAGGGAGGGAACACTGAAGCTTTCTTT. Protein sequence: CASSQNGQGGNTEAFF.

This clonotype came up a few times. This chain uses TRBV27 with TRBJ1-5; D is ambiguous. The V end was cut by 1 base, the J end by 7 bases, with 11 bases between. The germline V gene encodes CDR1 MNHEY and CDR2 SMNVEV (reference sequence). This CDR3 spans 14 amino acids. CDR3 in amino acids: CASSLLGPKQPQHF. The CDR3 DNA is TGTGCCAGCAGTTTATTAGGACCGAAACAGCCCCAGCATTTT.

This clonotype appeared a few times. The V and J genes are TRBV13 and TRBJ1-4; D ambiguous. With 5 bases removed from V and 0 bases from J, the gap between germline ends came to 7 bases. Germline-derived CDR1 and CDR2 are PRHDT and FYEKMQ (reference sequence). The CDR3 totals 14 residues. CDR3 in DNA: TGTGCCAGCAGCGTCCCGGCAACTAATGAAAAACTGTTTTTT. Translated, it gives CASSVPATNEKLFF.

The chain combines TRBV12-3 or TRBV12-4 with TRBJ1-2; D gene unclear. This CDR3 spans 11 amino acids. V lost 4 bases, J lost 2 bases, and 2 bases lay in between. The CDR3 sequence is CASSSNYGYTF. CDR3 in DNA: TGTGCCAGCAGTTCCAACTATGGCTACACCTTC.